This record concerns one T cell receptor beta chain sequence. Its antigen is unknown. Produced via immunoSEQ multiplex PCR; TCRdb's table is partial and in-frame only. Among more than 20,000 clones listed, roughly 92% were seen once. This CDR3 spans 15 amino acids. Unmatched junction bases numbered 15, after V lost 6 bases and J lost 10 bases. CDR1 MNHNS and CDR2 SASEGT come from the germline V gene. The data derive from a study of a mutant IDH1 vaccine in newly diagnosed glioma. Study overall: An approximately 62% male, 37.5% female split and a mean age of approximately 40 years characterized treated patients. Previous treatment comprised radiotherapy, temozolomide, or both, mostly both.

Indicated time point: baseline, week 1 (first vaccination visit). Indicated treatment: pre-vaccination baseline after standard-of-care therapy. Donors' newly diagnosed IDH1-mutant WHO grade 3 or 4 astrocytomas lacked nuclear ATRX. Study results and limitations: Among top peripheral T cell clonotypes, changes seemed unrelated to pseudoprogression.

The receptor was isolated from a man aged 30 to 45 with glioma. This chain joins TRBV6-1 and TRBJ1-1, with 9 bases that match TRBD1. Sequenced here: PBMCs, sampled from a glioma patient treated with radiotherapy, temozolomide or both. Here the CDR3 reads CASSPGQGGSDRAFF. The CDR3 DNA sequence: TGTGCCAGCAGCCCGGGACAGGGTGGGAGTGATAGAGCTTTCTTT.